A single sample is the source of the 16 T cell receptor beta chains below, sequenced in a study of CD8+CD57+ T cells in acquired aplastic anemia (dated by TCRdb to the late 2010s). The sequencer listed for this sample is Illumina HiSeq 2000. Genomic DNA served as template for TCR beta VDJ combination and CDR3 sequence profiling. TCRdb reanalyzed the raw reads on its own, using fastp at Q25 for trimming and MiXCR for clone calling, and kept in-frame beta chains. Identical CDR3 protein sequences are pooled into one entry, listed with their most common genes and DNA. The sample data list around 430,000 distinct CDR3 sequences, and 25% to 40% of these were observed just once. Together, the top ten hold 0.82% of the sample. Patients chosen for sequencing had shown expansion of CD8+CD57+ cells by flow cytometry. The specimen sequenced was sorted CD4+, CD8+, or CD8+CD57+ T cells (not recorded which) from PBMCs. Receptors originate from a human donor with aplastic anemia.

This clonotype was counted a few times. The CDR3: CASSAVVGGLHNEQFF. The CDR3, as DNA: TGTGCCAGCAGCGCTGTAGTGGGGGGACTCCACAATGAGCAGTTCTTC. V gene TRBV9 combines with J gene TRBJ2-1, with D possibly matching TRBD2 (6 bases). This CDR3 region has 16 residues. In germline, CDR1 is SGDLS, CDR2 YYNGEE. The ends were cut back, 3 bases at V and 5 bases at J, with 18 bases in the middle.

This clonotype was counted many times. This chain links TRBV5-5 with TRBJ1-1; the D gene is possibly TRBD1 (6 bases). V shed 4 bases and J shed 3 bases, with 10 bases lying between them. The CDR3 covers 13 residues. Germline assignment: CDR1 SGHKS and CDR2 YYEKEE (reference sequence). The CDR3 nucleotides are TGTGCCAGCAGCAGGGGGGTGGACACTGAAGCTTTCTTT. Amino acids: CASSRGVDTEAFF.

This clonotype was counted many times. V usage is TRBV5-8 and J usage is TRBJ2-7, with D possibly matching TRBD1 (5 bases). CDR3 size: 14 residues. V shed 4 bases and J shed 0 bases, with 11 bases lying between them. Germline V gene lookup returns CDR1 SGHTS and CDR2 YDEGEE. CDR3 region: CASSRTSLSYEQYF. The CDR3, as DNA: TGTGCCAGCAGCCGGACAAGCCTCTCCTACGAGCAGTACTTC.

The gene calls are TRBV20-1 and TRBJ2-5; either TRBD1 or TRBD2 may supply D (7 bases each). Per germline, CDR1 DFQATT and CDR2 SNEGSKA (reference sequence). This CDR3 region has 12 residues. CDR3 in amino acids: CSPRGGRETQYF. CDR3 DNA sequence: TGCAGCCCCAGGGGGGGGCGAGAGACCCAGTACTTC.

Worth noting for this clonotype: A read error may be the cause here, since a much bigger clone is one base away. Because the CDR3 is missing its conserved closing phenylalanine or tryptophan, this is likely a read error. V and J are TRBV11-3 and TRBJ2-7; D ambiguous. This CDR3 contains 15 residues. Trimming took 5 bases from V and 2 from J, leaving 16 bases between them. CDR1 SGHNT and CDR2 YENEEA come from the germline V gene. The CDR3 loop is CASSPSGRNTYEQYL. DNA for the CDR3: TGTGCCAGCAGCCCCTCCGGACGGAACACCTACGAGCAGTACCTC.

The chain uses TRBV4-2 and TRBJ1-6; 8 bases are a match to TRBD1. Germline V lookup: CDR1 LGHNA, CDR2 YNFKEQ. This CDR3 contains 17 residues. Trimming at V came to 1 base and at J to 7 bases, leaving 9 bases not matched to a gene. CDR3 protein: CASSQAYRGQANSPLHF. CDR3 nucleotide sequence: TGTGCCAGCAGCCAAGCTTACCGGGGACAGGCCAATTCACCCCTCCACTTT.

This clonotype was seen ten or more times. The chain carries TRBV29-1 and TRBJ1-4, with unresolved D. Germline V lookup: CDR1 SQVTM, CDR2 ANQGSEA. The length of the CDR3 is 12 residues. The V and J ends lost 5 bases and 6 bases respectively, with 10 bases between them. Written as DNA, the CDR3 is TGCAGCGTTTACGGTTATGATGAAAAACTGTTTTTT. Protein product: CSVYGYDEKLFF.

Points on this clonotype: It may be a read error: a sequence one base away is much more abundant. The chain combines TRBV20-1 with TRBJ2-7; D gene uncertain. CDR1 DFQATT and CDR2 SNEGSKA come from the germline V gene (reference sequence). The CDR3 has 12 residues. V was cut by 0 bases and J by 7 bases, with 10 bases left in between. The CDR3 region is CSARDVPREQYF. Written as DNA, the CDR3 is TGCAGTGCTAGAGATGTTCCTCGTGAGCAGTACTTC.

The rearrangement joins TRBV20-1 to TRBJ2-1; the match to TRBD2 covers 10 bases. From germline, CDR1 is DFQATT and CDR2 SNEGSKA (reference sequence). With V trimmed by 2 bases and J by 8 bases, 12 bases remained unmatched. This CDR3 has 16 amino acids. The CDR3 DNA reads as TGCAGTGCTAGATCCAGGGCTAGCGGGAGTTTGGATGAGCAGTTCTTC. It specifies CSARSRASGSLDEQFF.

The chain recombines TRBV12-3 or TRBV12-4 with TRBJ1-2; D remains unclear. The CDR3 spans 15 residues. Trimming took off 6 bases at V and 3 bases at J, with 17 bases between the two ends. The CDR3 DNA reads as TGTGCCAGCAGCGCCCTCGTTACAACCTACTATGGCTACACCTTC. Its protein is CASSALVTTYYGYTF.

Only a few counts were recorded for this clonotype. The rearrangement uses TRBV9 and TRBJ2-1; TRBD2 might be the D (6 bases). This CDR3 spans 15 amino acids. The V and J ends lost 0 bases and 1 base respectively, with 8 bases between them. CDR1 is SGDLS, CDR2 YYNGEE, per germline. In DNA, the CDR3 is TGTGCCAGCAGCGTAGAACGGGGGTCCTACAATGAGCAGTTCTTC. Encoded protein: CASSVERGSYNEQFF. The full variable domain, its missing parts supplied by reference TRBV9 and TRBJ2-1, is DSGVTQTPKHLITATGQRVTLRCSPRSGDLSVYWYQQSLDQGLQFLIQYYNGEERAKGNILERFSAQQFPDLHSELNLSSLELGDSALYFCASSVERGSYNEQFFGPGTRLTVL.

The chain joins TRBV10-3 to TRBJ1-1, with a weak D call TRBD1 (6 bases). CDR1 is ENHRY and CDR2 is SYGVKD in the germline V gene. The length of the CDR3 is 12 residues. V shed 6 bases and J shed 5 bases, with 10 bases lying between them. The CDR3 nucleotides read TGTGCCATCAGGCCTAGGGGGACTGAAGCTTTCTTT. This sequence encodes CAIRPRGTEAFF.

The sample holds many counts of this clonotype. J is TRBJ1-2 and V is TRBV19, with D perhaps TRBD1 (6 bases). The V gene's germline CDR1 is LNHDA and CDR2 SQIVND (reference sequence). The CDR3 covers 13 residues. The germline V and J ends were trimmed by 4 bases and 4 bases, with 10 bases remaining between them. The DNA of the CDR3 is TGTGCCAGTAGTAACGAGGGGGGCTATGGCTACACCTTC. Translating gives CASSNEGGYGYTF.

This clonotype was counted many times. This chain joins TRBV7-2 and TRBJ2-7; D possibly corresponds to TRBD2 (5 bases). Per germline, CDR1 SGHTA and CDR2 FQGNSA. The CDR3 extends over 13 amino acids. Trimming stripped 3 bases from V and 3 bases from J, with 9 bases between. The chain's CDR3 is CASSFQEGYEQYF. The CDR3 DNA reads TGTGCCAGCAGCTTCCAAGAGGGCTACGAGCAGTACTTC.

This clonotype has a count of ten or more. V and J are TRBV6-5 and TRBJ1-2, with D possibly being TRBD1 (6 bases). The CDR3 consists of 15 residues. Germline CDR1 is MNHEY and CDR2 is SVGAGI. The V end lost 0 bases, the J end lost 2 bases, and 10 bases lay between the germline ends. The CDR3 nucleotides are TGTGCCAGCAGTTACTCTCGACAGGTGAACTATGGCTACACCTTC. Protein product: CASSYSRQVNYGYTF.

In its sample, this clonotype was seen many times. The chain employs TRBV2 and TRBJ1-5, with no clear D. This CDR3 is built from 16 residues. The V end lost 5 bases, the J end lost 1 base, and 15 bases lay between the germline ends. CDR1 is SNHLY, CDR2 FYNNEI, per germline. The CDR3 DNA follows: TGTGCCAGCAGTCCACAGACCCCTCGGAGCAATCAGCCCCAGCATTTT. Protein: CASSPQTPRSNQPQHF.